Following are 3 T cell receptor beta chains from one sample sequenced in a study of T cell repertoires in cytomegalovirus infection. In TCRdb, the reads were re-called with MiXCR into one record per CDR3 protein. Of around 340,000 distinct CDR3 sequences in the sample, 25% to 30% were seen once. Their recognized antigens are unknown. This material consisted of cultured PBMCs, taken from culture after CMV antigen stimulation. The receptor source for this set is a human donor in good health (CMV status not recorded). Some clones in this sample may be carry-over from other donors' samples.

The J gene is TRBJ2-1, the V gene TRBV6-5; perhaps TRBD1 as D (5 bases). The V end lost 5 bases, the J end lost 0 bases, and 14 bases lay between the germline ends. The CDR3 loop spans 16 amino acids. Germline V lookup: CDR1 MNHEY, CDR2 SVGAGI. The CDR3: CASSRRATVSYNEQFF. The CDR3 nucleotides read TGTGCCAGCAGTCGTAGGGCGACAGTCTCCTACAATGAGCAGTTCTTC.

This clonotype was counted a single time. The chain employs TRBV6-5 and TRBJ1-1; possible D gene TRBD1, 5 bases. From germline, CDR1 is MNHEY and CDR2 SVGAGI. The ends were cut back, 5 bases at V and 6 bases at J, with 16 bases in the middle. CDR3 length: 14 amino acids. CDR3 residues: CASSKTRGVAEAFF. DNA of the CDR3: TGTGCCAGCAGTAAGACTCGGGGGGTAGCTGAAGCTTTCTTT.

This clonotype was counted a few times. The chain is built from TRBV7-6 and TRBJ1-5; possibly TRBD1 for D (5 bases). Trimming left V 5 bases short and J 6 bases short, with 23 bases between. The CDR3 totals 17 residues. Germline CDR1 reads SGHVS; CDR2 reads FNYEAQ. The CDR3 DNA is TGTGCCAGCAGCCCGGGGGTGGAAGGAAAGTACGGTCAGCCCCAGCATTTT. Encoded protein: CASSPGVEGKYGQPQHF. The complete variable domain, with remaining parts taken from reference TRBV7-6 and TRBJ1-5, reads GAGVSQSPRYKVTKRGQDVALRCDPISGHVSLYWYRQALGQGPEFLTYFNYEAQQDKSGLPNDRFSAERPEGSISTLTIQRTEQRDSAMYRCASSPGVEGKYGQPQHFGDGTRLSIL.